This TCR beta chain was sequenced during a study of OX40 agonist ivuxolimab in advanced cancers. Whole-study context: Patients received the agonistic anti-OX40 (CD134) antibody ivuxolimab. Study conclusions and caveats: CD4+ and CD8+ blood T cells expanded clonally by week 6 at 0.1 to 3.0 mg/kg.

Germline trimming cut 6 bases from V and 10 bases from J; bases unmatched to any gene: 11. The CDR3 covers 15 residues. Germline V gene data show CDR1 as MNHEY and CDR2 as SVGAGI. Assay: immunoSEQ multiplex PCR; the TCRdb copy retains only in-frame clones and omits some. The sample holds roughly 70,000 clones, 85% seen once. Individuals having autoimmune disease history or systemic immunosuppression were not enrolled. The investigators sampled blood at baseline, at cycle 4 day 1, and at cycle 7 day 1. On this clone: Its antigen remains unknown.

The chain is built from TRBV6-5 and TRBJ1-6; TRBD1 matches at 8 bases. Sequenced material: CD4+ or CD8+ T cells sorted from blood, taken in a trial of the OX40 agonist ivuxolimab. The sequence was obtained from an adult with an advanced solid tumor such as melanoma, head and neck, liver or kidney cancer. The CDR3 region is CASSPGTGDRSPLHF. CDR3 in DNA: TGTGCCAGCAGCCCAGGGACAGGCGATCGGTCACCCCTCCACTTT.